This T cell receptor (beta chain) was identified in a study of blood T cell repertoires in COVID-19. At the level of the study: Material from acute and convalescent COVID-19 was sourced from the United States, Italy and Spain.

Germline loops: CDR1 MDHEN, CDR2 SYDVKM. V dropped 4 bases and J dropped 8 bases, with 9 bases sitting between them. The CDR3 is 12 amino acids. Per the authors' pipeline: By means of reference gene primer amplification, nucleated cell counts were estimated. Repertoires were generated with immunoSEQ multiplex PCR, while TCRdb's copy carries only in-frame clones and drops some. D and trimming come from the DNA, and the V and J calls and clone size come from that table. The sample shows around 130,000 clones, around nine tenths of them seen only once. The TCR sequence derives from a man in his 60s with active or convalescent COVID-19. The chain uses TRBV28 and TRBJ1-5; D is unclear. The sample comprised peripheral blood. The CDR3 sequence: CASSSERKPQHF. CDR3 coding DNA: TGTGCCAGCAGTTCGGAGAGAAAGCCCCAGCATTTT.